This TCR beta chain was sequenced in a study of CD8 T cells in Susac syndrome. This clonotype was recorded only once. Random hexamers were used to reverse transcribe roughly 0.45 to 1 ug of RNA. The CDR3 of TCR beta was amplified by immunoSEQ multiplex PCR across 54 Vbeta and 13 Jbeta. TCRdb re-analysed the immunoSEQ multiplex PCR reads in MiXCR, keeping a single row per CDR3 protein. The sample contains more than 95,000 distinct CDR3 sequences, more than 80% of which appear only once. The V gene's germline CDR1 is SEHNR and CDR2 FQNEAQ (reference sequence). Trimming took off 5 bases at V and 4 bases at J, with 12 bases between the two ends. This CDR3 comprises 14 residues.

The TCR originated in a human donor with multiple sclerosis. Sequences were obtained from CD8+ T cells from PBMCs. This chain uses TRBV7-9 with TRBJ1-3; tentatively, D is TRBD1 (5 bases). The DNA for the CDR3 is TGTGCCAGCAGCCCCTTTCGGGGGGGAAACACCATATATTTT. It yields the protein CASSPFRGGNTIYF.